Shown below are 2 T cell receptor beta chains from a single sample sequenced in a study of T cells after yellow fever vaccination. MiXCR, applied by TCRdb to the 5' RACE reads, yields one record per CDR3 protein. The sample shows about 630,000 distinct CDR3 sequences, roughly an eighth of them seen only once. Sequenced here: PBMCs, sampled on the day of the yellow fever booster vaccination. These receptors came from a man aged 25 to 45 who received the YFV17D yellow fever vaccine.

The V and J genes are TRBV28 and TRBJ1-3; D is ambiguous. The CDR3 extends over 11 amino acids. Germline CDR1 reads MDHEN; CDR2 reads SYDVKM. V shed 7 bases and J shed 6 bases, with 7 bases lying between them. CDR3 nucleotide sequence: TGTGCCAGCATAGGACTAAACACCATATATTTT. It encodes CASIGLNTIYF.

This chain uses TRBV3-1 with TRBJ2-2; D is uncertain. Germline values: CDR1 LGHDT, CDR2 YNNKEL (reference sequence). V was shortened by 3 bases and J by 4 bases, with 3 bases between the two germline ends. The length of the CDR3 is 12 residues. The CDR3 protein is CASSQSTGELFF. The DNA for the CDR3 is TGTGCCAGCAGCCAGAGCACCGGGGAGCTGTTTTTT.